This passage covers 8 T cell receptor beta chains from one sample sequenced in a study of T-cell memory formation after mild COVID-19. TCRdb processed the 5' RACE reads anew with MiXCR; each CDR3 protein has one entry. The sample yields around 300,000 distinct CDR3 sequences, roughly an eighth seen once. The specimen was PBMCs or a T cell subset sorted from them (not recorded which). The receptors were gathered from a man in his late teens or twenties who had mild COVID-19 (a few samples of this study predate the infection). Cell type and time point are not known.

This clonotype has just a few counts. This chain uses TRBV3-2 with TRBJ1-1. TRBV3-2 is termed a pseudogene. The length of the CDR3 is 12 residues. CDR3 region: CASSQVGVKAFF. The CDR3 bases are TGTGCCAGCAGCCAAGTTGGTGTGAAAGCTTTCTTT.

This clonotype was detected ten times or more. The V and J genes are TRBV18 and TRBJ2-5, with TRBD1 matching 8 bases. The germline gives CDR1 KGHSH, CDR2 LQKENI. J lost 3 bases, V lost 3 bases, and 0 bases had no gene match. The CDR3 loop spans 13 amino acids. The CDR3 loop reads CASSPTGEETQYF. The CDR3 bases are TGTGCCAGCTCACCGACAGGGGAAGAGACCCAGTACTTC.

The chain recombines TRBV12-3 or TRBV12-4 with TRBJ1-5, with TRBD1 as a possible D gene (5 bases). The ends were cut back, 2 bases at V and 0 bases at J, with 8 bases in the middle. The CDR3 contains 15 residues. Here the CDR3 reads CASSLKGNSNQPQHF. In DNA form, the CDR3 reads TGTGCCAGCAGTTTAAAGGGGAATAGCAATCAGCCCCAGCATTTT.

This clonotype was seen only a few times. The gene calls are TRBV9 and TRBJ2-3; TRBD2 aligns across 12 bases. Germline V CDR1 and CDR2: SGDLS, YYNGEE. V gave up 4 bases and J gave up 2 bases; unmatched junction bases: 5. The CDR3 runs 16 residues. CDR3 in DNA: TGTGCCAGCAGCTCCGGACTAGCGGGGCCCACAGATACGCAGTATTTT. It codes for CASSSGLAGPTDTQYF.

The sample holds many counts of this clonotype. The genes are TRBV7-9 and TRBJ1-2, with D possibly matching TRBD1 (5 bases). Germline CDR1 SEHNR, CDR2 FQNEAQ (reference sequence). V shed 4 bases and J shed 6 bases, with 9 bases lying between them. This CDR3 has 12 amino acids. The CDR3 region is CASSYEGHGYTF. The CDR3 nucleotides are TGTGCCAGCAGCTACGAGGGGCATGGCTACACCTTC.

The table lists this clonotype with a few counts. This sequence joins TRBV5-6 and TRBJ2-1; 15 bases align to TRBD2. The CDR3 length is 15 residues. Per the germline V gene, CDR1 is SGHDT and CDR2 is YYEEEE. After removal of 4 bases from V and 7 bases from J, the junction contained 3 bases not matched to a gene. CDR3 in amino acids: CASSTGTSGGNEQFF. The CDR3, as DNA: TGTGCCAGCAGCACCGGGACTAGCGGGGGGAATGAGCAGTTCTTC. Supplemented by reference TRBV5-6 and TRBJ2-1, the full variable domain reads DAGVTQSPTHLIKTRGQQVTLRCSPKSGHDTVSWYQQALGQGPQFIFQYYEEEERQRGNFPDRFSGHQFPNYSSELNVNALLLGDSALYLCASSTGTSGGNEQFFGPGTRLTVL.

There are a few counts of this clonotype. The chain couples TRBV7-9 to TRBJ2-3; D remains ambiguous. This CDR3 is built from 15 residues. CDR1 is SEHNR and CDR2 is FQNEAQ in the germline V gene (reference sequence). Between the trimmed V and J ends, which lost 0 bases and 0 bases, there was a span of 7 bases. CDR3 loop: CASSLAPDSTDTQYF. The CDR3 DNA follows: TGTGCCAGCAGCTTAGCCCCGGACAGCACAGATACGCAGTATTTT.

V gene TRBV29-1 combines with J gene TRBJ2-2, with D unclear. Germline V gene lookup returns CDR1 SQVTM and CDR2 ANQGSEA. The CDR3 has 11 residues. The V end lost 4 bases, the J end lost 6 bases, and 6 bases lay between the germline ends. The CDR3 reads CSVGLAGELFF. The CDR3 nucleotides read TGCAGCGTTGGACTGGCCGGGGAGCTGTTTTTT.